Below, one T cell receptor beta chain is given with its context. What it recognizes is unknown. The treatment is: roughly 18 received Ad26.COV2.S at low or high dose, single or two shots; about 5 received placebo; per-sample allocation not given. It was on day 63 after the first vaccine or placebo injection that samples were taken. CDR3 length: 13 amino acids. Germline assignment: CDR1 LNHDA and CDR2 SQIVND (reference sequence). Trimming removed 5 bases from V and 6 bases from J, with 11 bases in between. These data originate in a study of Ad26.COV2.S vaccination and SARS-CoV-2 variants. Study results and caveats: Ad26.COV2.S recipients had broader spike-specific TCRs (P = 0.0014).

Clones were sequenced by immunoSEQ multiplex PCR, and TCRdb holds only the in-frame ones, with some missing. The sample carries over 400,000 clones, around 92% recorded once. The J gene is TRBJ2-1, the V gene TRBV19, with D uncertain. This sample comprised peripheral blood, obtained in a trial of Ad26.COV2.S vaccine versus placebo. This TCR was sampled from a person aged 18-60 years who received the Ad26.COV2.S COVID-19 vaccine or a placebo. CDR3 DNA sequence: TGTGCCAGTAGTTGGTCTGTGGGCAATGAGCAGTTCTTC. It translates to CASSWSVGNEQFF.